This T cell receptor beta chain was captured in a study of blood T cells in healthy people across ages (dated by TCRdb to between 2014 and 2017). Regarding the study in general: In model experiments, template switching captured roughly one uniquely barcoded TCR beta cDNA molecule for every two T cells. Using the same blood draw, the study looked at two additional independent replicas of 1 million unique cDNA reads for two donors, one aged 18 to 30 and the other aged 80 or older. To avoid experimental bias, donors of different ages were spread randomly across the sequencing lanes. Four age groups were formed from the donors: young (average approximately 15 years), middle-aged (around 39), aged (about 62) and long-lived (roughly 88). Using deep sequencing normalized with unique cDNA molecular identifiers, the study measured how TCR beta repertoire diversity changes with age.

Study-wide conclusions, independent of this receptor: Observed TCR beta diversity per million T cells fell roughly linearly with age, and a significant reduction was already apparent by age about 43. Compared with the aged group, the long-lived group had more naive CD4+ T cells, fewer expanded clones and increased TCR diversity, suggesting age selection. A strong correlation was found between observed TCR beta diversity and the percentage of naive T cells measured by flow cytometry. The CMV infection status of donors was not known, potentially confounding age-related changes in expanded clonotypes. Estimates of total diversity based on one million sequenced T cells were regarded as lower bounds and as underestimates. Bulk unsorted PBMC profiling prevented conclusive comparison of naive and antigen-experienced compartments.

The germline V gene specifies SQVTM as CDR1 and ANQGSEA as CDR2. The CDR3 starts with the cysteine, ends with the phenylalanine, and has 14 residues. The entry retains the CDR3 DNA only, 42 bases that are in frame from base 1. Systemically healthy Caucasian individuals from Russia, 35 to 50 in total and aged 6 to 90 years, were included as donors. Roughly 9.5 milliliters of peripheral blood were drawn from each donor into EDTA-treated Vacutainer tubes. Ficoll-Paque density-gradient centrifugation was used to isolate PBMCs, with at least 6 million per sample. Total RNA, at least 6 micrograms per sample, was extracted from PBMCs with Trizol reagent. For every donor, an aliquot of PBMCs went through flow cytometry to measure the percentages of naive CD45RAhigh/CD27high T cells. Library method: 5' RACE. Sequencing was performed on an Illumina HiSeq 2500. The second PCR ran for roughly 7 to 12 cycles and used a J-beta primer mix along with a sample-barcoded 5' primer. A unique molecular identifier was introduced onto each TCR beta cDNA molecule by a template-switch 5' adaptor carrying 12 random nucleotides. Each sample yielded at least 3 million CDR3-containing paired-end reads. The Mint cDNA synthesis kit, primed by a TRBC-specific oligonucleotide, was used to synthesize first-strand cDNA from all RNA. Following uracil-DNA glycosylase treatment, all cDNA underwent a first 18-cycle PCR with the universal primers M1SS and BC2_uni_R. Per the source publication's procedure: Normalization of each sample was performed by random selection of 1 million high-quality reads, each carrying a distinct molecular identifier. Reads sharing molecular identifiers were discarded rather than binned into consensus sequences. CDR3 identification, clonotype clustering and error correction used MiTCR with a Q25 quality threshold and the strictest error-elimination algorithm. A nonparametric unseen species model with Euler transformation was used to estimate lower-bound total TCR beta diversity. The public reads were quality trimmed at Q25 with fastp and then assembled into clones with MiXCR by TCRdb, keeping productive beta chains. One record per CDR3 amino acid sequence lists the most common genes and DNA. These V and J calls rely on TCRdb rather than the paper's analysis. For this sample the table gives about 640,000 distinct CDR3 sequences, of which roughly 50% were detected only once. The ten largest clones capture approximately 40% of the sample.

As regards this clonotype: Its antigen target is currently unknown. One junction end does not reproduce the germline sequence, and a read error may be involved.

The source of this sequence is a man in his 60s in good health. The source material was blood. This receptor chain uses TRBV29-1 and TRBJ2-7; the D match is possibly TRBD1 or TRBD2, with 6 bases aligned in each. The CDR3 here reads CGVGWGATPYEQYF. In nucleotides, the sequence is TGCGGCGTTGGATGGGGGGCTACCCCCTACGAGCAGTACTTC.